The next 20 T cell receptor beta chains were all read from a single sample in a study of PD-1 blockade in classical Hodgkin lymphoma. Method: immunoSEQ multiplex PCR; TCRdb's copy keeps in-frame clones and lacks some. The table has fewer than 40,000 clones, around 89% seen once; the top ten hold approximately 0.22%. Specified time point: newly diagnosed, previously untreated cHL patient sample. Magnetic negative selection of thawed PBMCs was the method by which CD4+ T cells were purified. The sequencing input was CD4+ T cells from blood. The source is a human donor with classical Hodgkin lymphoma.

The chain is built from TRBV4-1 and TRBJ2-3; 8 nucleotides line up with TRBD2. Germline V gene sequence: CDR1 MGHRA, CDR2 YSYEKL. The CDR3 is 15 amino acids. The trim removed 4 bases at V and 5 bases at J, leaving 8 bases unmatched. CDR3 coding DNA: TGCGCCAGCAGCCCCAAGCGGGGGAACAAAGATACGCAGTATTTT. The encoded protein is CASSPKRGNKDTQYF.

The V and J genes are TRBV5-1 and TRBJ1-3, with TRBD1 as a possible D gene (5 bases). CDR1 and CDR2 (germline): SGHRS, YFSETQ. The CDR3 extends over 16 amino acids. Trimming took 0 bases from V and 4 from J, leaving 14 bases between them. Here the CDR3 DNA reads TGCGCCAGCAGCTTGGCCCCCGTGGGGCTAGGAAACACCATATATTTT. Translating it yields CASSLAPVGLGNTIYF.

This chain's CDR3 is CASSPSVNTEAFF. The CDR3 region has the DNA TGTGCCAGCAGCCCCAGTGTGAACACTGAAGCTTTCTTT. The rearrangement joins TRBV7-9 to TRBJ1-1; D not certain. V gave up 5 bases and J gave up 0 bases, with 7 bases separating them. The CDR3 is 13 amino acids. Germline V gives CDR1 SEHNR, CDR2 FQNEAQ (reference sequence).

V usage is TRBV6-5 and J usage is TRBJ1-1, with D possibly TRBD1 on 6 matching bases. Germline CDR1 is MNHEY and CDR2 is SVGAGI. Trimming cost V 8 bases and J 7 bases, with 11 bases left between them. CDR3 length equals 11 residues. The CDR3 reads CASLRGLEAFF. CDR3 in DNA: TGTGCCAGCTTGCGGGGGCTTGAAGCTTTCTTT.

This clone has a single count. The chain has TRBV5-1 and TRBJ2-3, with 9 nucleotides matching TRBD2. The V gene end was trimmed by 4 bases and the J gene end by 2 bases; junction bases not matched to a gene: 8. From germline, CDR1 is SGHRS and CDR2 YFSETQ. The CDR3 sequence is 16 residues long. The DNA for the CDR3 is TGCGCCAGCAGCCCCGTAGCGGGGGCGGTCACAGATACGCAGTATTTT. It encodes CASSPVAGAVTDTQYF.

The chain joins TRBV2 to TRBJ1-2; perhaps TRBD1 as D (6 bases). Germline loops: CDR1 SNHLY, CDR2 FYNNEI. Trimming removed 7 bases at V and 4 bases at J, with 19 bases between. This CDR3 spans 15 amino acids. This CDR3 is CASNPRAGAFYGYTF. For the CDR3, the DNA is TGTGCCAGCAATCCCCGCGCAGGGGCCTTCTATGGCTACACCTTC.

There are a few counts of this clone. The CDR3 sequence is CASSLWGNSPLHF. In DNA form, the CDR3 reads TGTGCCAGCAGCTTATGGGGGAATTCACCCCTCCACTTT. V gene TRBV7-3 combines with J gene TRBJ1-6; D perhaps matches TRBD1 (5 bases). Trimming cost V 2 bases and J 7 bases, with 6 bases left between them. Per the germline V gene, CDR1 is SGHTA and CDR2 is FQGTGA. The CDR3 runs 13 residues.

The chain combines TRBV6-4 with TRBJ1-5; 7 bases fit TRBD1. V gave up 2 bases and J gave up 6 bases; unmatched junction bases: 4. The length of the CDR3 is 14 residues. CDR1 is MRHNA, CDR2 SNTAGT, per germline. The CDR3: CASSDIGGRQPQHF. Here the CDR3 DNA reads TGTGCCAGCAGTGACATAGGGGGCCGTCAGCCCCAGCATTTT.

This chain uses TRBV4-1 with TRBJ2-1; D may correspond to TRBD1 or TRBD2 (6 bases each). The V gene lost 4 bases and the J gene lost 3 bases, with 19 bases spanning the gap. From germline, CDR1 is MGHRA and CDR2 YSYEKL. This CDR3 is 17 amino acids long. The CDR3 bases are TGCGCCAGCAGCCGGGGGGCGGCGGGGACCCTCTACAATGAGCAGTTCTTC. As protein: CASSRGAAGTLYNEQFF.

The chain joins TRBV11-2 to TRBJ2-5; D perhaps matches TRBD2 (6 bases). This CDR3 has 13 amino acids. Trimming cost V 5 bases and J 4 bases, with 11 bases left between them. The germline V gene encodes CDR1 SGHAT and CDR2 FQNNGV. CDR3 amino acids: CASSPGVRETQYF. The CDR3, as DNA: TGTGCCAGCAGCCCGGGAGTCCGAGAGACCCAGTACTTC.

The chain couples TRBV29-1 to TRBJ2-3; 10 bases are a match to TRBD2. There are 15 residues in the CDR3. V shed 1 base, J shed 2 bases, and the junction held 3 bases outside the gene matches. CDR1 is SQVTM and CDR2 is ANQGSEA in the germline V gene. The CDR3 protein is CSVEGTSGITDTQYF. CDR3 coding DNA: TGCAGCGTTGAAGGGACTAGCGGCATCACAGATACGCAGTATTTT.

This clone appeared a single time. The gene calls are TRBV20-1 and TRBJ2-5; D remains unclear. This CDR3 has 11 residues. Trimming took 3 bases from V and 4 from J, leaving 6 bases between them. The germline gives CDR1 DFQATT, CDR2 SNEGSKA (reference sequence). The CDR3 is CSARGVETQYF. The CDR3, as DNA: TGCAGTGCTAGGGGTGTAGAGACCCAGTACTTC.

The V gene is TRBV15, the J gene TRBJ2-1, with TRBD2 identical over 7 bases. With V trimmed by 2 bases and J by 7 bases, 17 bases remained unmatched. The germline V gene has CDR1 LNHNV and CDR2 YYDKDF (reference sequence). CDR3 length equals 18 residues. DNA of the CDR3: TGTGCCACCAGCAGACTTCCCCTAGACGGGAGGCCGTATAATGAGCAGTTCTTC. It translates to CATSRLPLDGRPYNEQFF.

CDR3 nucleotide sequence: TGTGCCATCAGTGATGGGGGGTTGAGCTATGGCTACACCTTC. Translation gives CAISDGGLSYGYTF. The V and J genes are TRBV10-3 and TRBJ1-2; the D gene is possibly TRBD1 (5 bases). The CDR3 is 14 amino acids. V was trimmed by 3 bases and J by 4 bases, leaving 12 bases between them. In germline, CDR1 is ENHRY, CDR2 SYGVKD.

This clone was observed a few times. CDR3 nucleotide sequence: TGTGCCAGCAGCTTATTGGGGGGAAGCACTGAAGCTTTCTTT. This sequence encodes CASSLLGGSTEAFF. V usage is TRBV7-3 and J usage is TRBJ1-1, with D maybe TRBD1 (5 bases). CDR1 is SGHTA, CDR2 FQGTGA, per germline. V was clipped by 2 bases and J by 4 bases, with 11 bases between them. The CDR3 is 14 residues long.

This clone was seen once. The V and J genes are TRBV5-6 and TRBJ2-1; D possibly uses TRBD1 or TRBD2 (5 bases each). The germline CDR1 and CDR2 sequences are SGHDT and YYEEEE. This CDR3 region has 12 residues. V was cut by 5 bases and J by 10 bases, with 13 bases left in between. The CDR3, as DNA: TGTGCCAGCAGGGTTGGGGGTGGCGAGCAGTTCTTC. Amino acids: CASRVGGGEQFF.

About this clone: This specimen includes other DNA sequences encoding the same CDR3. This CDR3 reads CAWSVLRVNTEAFF. Here the CDR3 DNA reads TGTGCCTGGAGTGTACTCAGGGTGAACACTGAAGCTTTCTTT. The chain has TRBV30 and TRBJ1-1, with D possibly matching TRBD1 (5 bases). Germline CDR1 GTSNPN, CDR2 SVGIG (reference sequence). The CDR3 contains 14 residues. The V gene lost 0 bases and the J gene lost 0 bases, with 8 bases spanning the gap.

V is TRBV7-7 and J is TRBJ2-1; possibly TRBD2 for D (7 bases). The CDR3 length is 13 residues. The V end lost 5 bases, the J end lost 6 bases, and 11 bases lay between the germline ends. Germline V gives CDR1 SSHAT, CDR2 FNYEAQ (reference sequence). The CDR3 is CASSTRGANEQFF. The CDR3 region has the DNA TGTGCCAGCAGCACCCGGGGGGCCAATGAGCAGTTCTTC.

The J gene is TRBJ1-1, the V gene TRBV7-6; 9 bases map to TRBD1. This CDR3 has 15 amino acids. The trim removed 5 bases at V and 8 bases at J, leaving 12 bases unmatched. Germline loops: CDR1 SGHVS, CDR2 FNYEAQ. CDR3 protein: CASSLRTGEKMEAFF. CDR3 bases: TGTGCCAGCAGCCTCCGGACAGGGGAAAAGATGGAAGCTTTCTTT. Using reference TRBV7-6 and TRBJ1-1 for the parts outside the CDR3, the full variable domain is GAGVSQSPRYKVTKRGQDVALRCDPISGHVSLYWYRQALGQGPEFLTYFNYEAQQDKSGLPNDRFSAERPEGSISTLTIQRTEQRDSAMYRCASSLRTGEKMEAFFGQGTRLTVV.

The chain recombines TRBV6-6 with TRBJ1-6; D might be TRBD1 (5 bases). This CDR3 region has 14 residues. V was trimmed by 2 bases and J by 6 bases, leaving 8 bases between them. Looked up from germline, CDR1 is MNHNY and CDR2 is SVGAGI (reference sequence). CDR3: CASSYGTGNSPLHF. The CDR3 coding sequence is TGTGCCAGCAGTTACGGGACGGGTAATTCACCCCTCCACTTT.